A selection of T cell receptor beta chains follows, all from one sample in a study of CD8+ T cells in alopecia areata. Produced via immunoSEQ multiplex PCR; TCRdb's table is partial and in-frame only. The sample includes approximately 210,000 clones, approximately 67% seen only once; the top ten take more than 0.95%. The specimen comprised CD4+ T cells sorted from blood, sampled at approximately week 45, from a patient treated with tofacitinib. The receptors come from a human donor with alopecia areata. Each CDR3 is given with its conserved first and last residue. A D gene is named only where the DNA matches it firmly. Clone size is given for some rows only: seen once, a few or many times, or a class if the clone is expanded.

v_call	j_call	d_call	clone_size	cdr3_aa	cdr3_nt
TRBV29-1	TRBJ1-2	NA	few	CSVERGGYTF	TGCAGCGTTGAGCGAGGGGGCTACACCTTC
TRBV28	TRBJ2-7	NA	NA	CATWDLEQEQYF	TGTGCCACCTGGGATTTGGAACAGGAGCAGTACTTC
TRBV29-1	TRBJ1-2	TRBD1	NA	CSVAQGAGSGYTF	TGCAGCGTAGCACAGGGGGCTGGAAGTGGCTACACCTTC
TRBV7-9	TRBJ1-2	NA	NA	CASSRDPNYGYTF	TGTGCCAGCAGCCGGGACCCTAACTATGGCTACACCTTC
TRBV5-1	TRBJ1-5	TRBD1	NA	CASARDSQQPQHF	TGCGCCAGCGCGCGGGACAGTCAACAGCCCCAGCATTTT
TRBV10-1	TRBJ2-3	TRBD1	NA	CASQGLQGGPDTQYF	TGCGCCAGCCAAGGGTTACAGGGGGGCCCAGATACGCAGTATTTT
TRBV4-3	TRBJ1-5	NA	NA	CASSQEGYDQPQHF	TGCGCCAGCAGCCAAGAGGGGTACGATCAGCCCCAGCATTTT
TRBV7-9	TRBJ1-2	NA	NA	CASSGGQSDGYTF	TGTGCCAGCAGCGGAGGACAGTCCGATGGCTACACCTTC
TRBV29-1	TRBJ1-2	TRBD1	NA	CSVDGTGHYF	TGCAGCGTTGACGGGACAGGACACTACTTC
TRBV27	TRBJ2-6	NA	NA	CASSLTGSGANVLTF	TGTGCCAGCAGTTTAACAGGGTCTGGGGCCAACGTCCTGACTTTC
TRBV23-1	TRBJ2-6	NA	once	CASSQRHNSGANVLTF	TGCGCCAGCAGTCAGCGACACAACTCTGGGGCCAACGTCCTGACTTTC
TRBV29-1	TRBJ1-1	NA	NA	CSVEAGVYAFF	TGCAGCGTTGAAGCGGGAGTATATGCTTTCTTT
TRBV29-1	TRBJ1-1	NA	NA	CSVEDPLGGSAFF	TGCAGCGTTGAAGATCCCCTGGGGGGCTCGGCTTTCTTT
TRBV7-9	TRBJ2-7	NA	NA	CASSLRDGYEQYF	TGTGCCAGCAGCTTACGGGACGGATACGAGCAGTACTTC